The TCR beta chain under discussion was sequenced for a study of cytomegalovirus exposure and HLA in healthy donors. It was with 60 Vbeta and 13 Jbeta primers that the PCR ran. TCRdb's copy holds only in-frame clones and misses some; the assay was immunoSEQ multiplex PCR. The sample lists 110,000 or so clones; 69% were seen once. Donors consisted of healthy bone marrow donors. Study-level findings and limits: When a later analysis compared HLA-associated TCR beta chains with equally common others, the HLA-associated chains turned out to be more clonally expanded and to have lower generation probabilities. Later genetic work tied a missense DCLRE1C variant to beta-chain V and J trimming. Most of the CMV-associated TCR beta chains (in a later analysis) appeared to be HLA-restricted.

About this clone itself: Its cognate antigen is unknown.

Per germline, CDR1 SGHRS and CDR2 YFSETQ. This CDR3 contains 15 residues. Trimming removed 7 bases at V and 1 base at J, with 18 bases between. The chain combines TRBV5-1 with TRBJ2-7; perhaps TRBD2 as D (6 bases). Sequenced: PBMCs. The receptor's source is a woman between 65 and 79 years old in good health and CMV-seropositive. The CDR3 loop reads CASSRGTGTSYEQYF. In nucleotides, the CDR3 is TGCGCCAGCTCCCGCGGGACGGGGACTTCCTACGAGCAGTACTTC. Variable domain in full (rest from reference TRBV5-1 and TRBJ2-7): KAGVTQTPRYLIKTRGQQVTLSCSPISGHRSVSWYQQTPGQGLQFLFEYFSETQRNKGNFPGRFSGRQFSNSRSEMNVSTLELGDSALYLCASSRGTGTSYEQYFGPGTRLTVT.